The present entry profiles one TCR beta chain with its context. After constant-region reverse-primer amplification, full-length variable regions underwent semi-nested PCR with Nested Universal Primer A. Each CDR3 protein is one row after TCRdb ran MiXCR on the 5' RACE reads. Here the sample spans roughly 30,000 distinct CDR3 sequences, 25% to 30% being singletons. V lost 7 bases to trimming and J lost 3 bases, with 4 bases between them. In germline, CDR1 is SQVTM, CDR2 ANQGSEA. The CDR3 has 10 residues. The sorted Tregs were CD4+CD25+CD127-/low cells. This chain uses TRBV29-1 with TRBJ2-1; D call uncertain. The TCR sequence derives from a female donor with breast cancer. Source material: tumor-infiltrating Tregs sorted from the breast tumor. This CDR3 is CSGNYNEQFF. The CDR3 bases are TGCAGCGGGAACTACAATGAGCAGTTCTTC.